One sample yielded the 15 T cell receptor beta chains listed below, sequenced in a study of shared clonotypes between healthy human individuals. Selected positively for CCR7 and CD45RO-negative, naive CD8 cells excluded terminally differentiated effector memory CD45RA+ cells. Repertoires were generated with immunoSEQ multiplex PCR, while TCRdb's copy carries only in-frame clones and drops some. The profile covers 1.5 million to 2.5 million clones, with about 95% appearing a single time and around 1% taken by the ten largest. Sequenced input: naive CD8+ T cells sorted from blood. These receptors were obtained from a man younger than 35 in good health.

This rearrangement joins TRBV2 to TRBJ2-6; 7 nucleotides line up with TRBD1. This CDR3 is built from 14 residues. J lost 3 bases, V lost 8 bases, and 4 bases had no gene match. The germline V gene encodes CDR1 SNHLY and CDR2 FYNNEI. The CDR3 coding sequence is TGTGCCAGCTTAACAGGGGATGGGGCCAACGTCCTGACTTTC. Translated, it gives CASLTGDGANVLTF.

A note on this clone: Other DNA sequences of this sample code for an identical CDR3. CDR3 protein: CASSIGSYYEQYF. The CDR3 DNA sequence: TGTGCCAGTAGTATCGGAAGCTACTACGAGCAGTACTTC. This chain joins TRBV19 and TRBJ2-7; D call uncertain. This CDR3 spans 13 amino acids. CDR1 and CDR2 (germline): LNHDA, SQIVND (reference sequence). V was shortened by 3 bases and J by 3 bases, with 9 bases between the two germline ends. The full variable domain, rest sourced from reference TRBV19 and TRBJ2-7, is DGGITQSPKYLFRKEGQNVTLSCEQNLNHDAMYWYRQDPGQGLRLIYYSQIVNDFQKGDIAEGYSVSREKKESFPLTVTSAQKNPTAFYLCASSIGSYYEQYFGPGTRLTVT.

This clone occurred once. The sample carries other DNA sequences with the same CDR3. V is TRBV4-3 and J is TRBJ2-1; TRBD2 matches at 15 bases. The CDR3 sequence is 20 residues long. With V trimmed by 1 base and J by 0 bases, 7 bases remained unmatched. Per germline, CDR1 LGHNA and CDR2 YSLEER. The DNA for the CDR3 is TGCGCCAGCAGCCAAGTTGGACTAGCGGGAGGGCCGAGCTCCTACAATGAGCAGTTCTTC. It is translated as CASSQVGLAGGPSSYNEQFF.

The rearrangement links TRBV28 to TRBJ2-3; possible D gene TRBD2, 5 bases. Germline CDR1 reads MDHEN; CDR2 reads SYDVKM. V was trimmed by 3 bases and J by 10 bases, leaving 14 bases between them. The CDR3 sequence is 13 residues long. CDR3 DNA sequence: TGTGCCAGCAGTTTTAGCCCGCCGAGGGCGCAGTATTTT. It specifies CASSFSPPRAQYF.

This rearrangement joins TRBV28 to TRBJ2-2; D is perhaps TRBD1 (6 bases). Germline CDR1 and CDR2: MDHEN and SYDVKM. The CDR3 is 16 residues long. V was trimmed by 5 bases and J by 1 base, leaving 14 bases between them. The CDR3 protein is CASSPPPGQNTGELFF. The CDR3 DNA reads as TGTGCCAGCAGTCCACCACCGGGACAGAACACCGGGGAGCTGTTTTTT.

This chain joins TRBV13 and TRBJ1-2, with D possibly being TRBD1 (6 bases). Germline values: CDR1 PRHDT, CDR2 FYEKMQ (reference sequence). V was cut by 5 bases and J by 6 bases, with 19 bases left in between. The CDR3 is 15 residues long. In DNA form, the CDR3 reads TGTGCCAGCAGCGCCGGGGACAAGTCTAGCAATGGCTACACCTTC. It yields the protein CASSAGDKSSNGYTF.

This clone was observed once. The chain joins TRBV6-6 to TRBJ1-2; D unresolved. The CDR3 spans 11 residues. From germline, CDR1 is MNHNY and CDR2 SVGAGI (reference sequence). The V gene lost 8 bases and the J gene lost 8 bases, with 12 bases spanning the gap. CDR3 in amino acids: CASLDVDGYTF. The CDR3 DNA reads TGTGCCAGCCTAGACGTGGACGGCTACACCTTC.

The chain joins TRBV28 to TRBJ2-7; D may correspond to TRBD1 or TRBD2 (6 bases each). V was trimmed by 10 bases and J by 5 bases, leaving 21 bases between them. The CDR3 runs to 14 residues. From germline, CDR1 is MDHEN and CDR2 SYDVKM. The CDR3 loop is CATVGPTGDNEQYF. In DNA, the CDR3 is TGTGCCACAGTGGGGCCCACGGGGGACAACGAGCAGTACTTC.

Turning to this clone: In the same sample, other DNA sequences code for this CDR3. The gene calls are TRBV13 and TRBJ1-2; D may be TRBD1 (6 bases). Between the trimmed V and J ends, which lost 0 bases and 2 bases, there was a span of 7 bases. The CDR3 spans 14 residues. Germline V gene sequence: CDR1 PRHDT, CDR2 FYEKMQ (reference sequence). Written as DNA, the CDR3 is TGTGCCAGCAGCTTAGGGGGGGCCAACTATGGCTACACCTTC. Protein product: CASSLGGANYGYTF. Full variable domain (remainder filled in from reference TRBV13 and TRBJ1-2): AAGVIQSPRHLIKEKRETATLKCYPIPRHDTVYWYQQGPGQDPQFLISFYEKMQSDKGSIPDRFSAQQFSDYHSELNMSSLELGDSALYFCASSLGGANYGYTFGSGTRLTVV.

CDR3 amino acids: CASSFGSPNYEQYF. The CDR3 nucleotides are TGTGCCAGCAGTTTCGGTTCGCCCAACTACGAGCAGTACTTC. J is TRBJ2-7 and V is TRBV28; D is ambiguous. Germline CDR1 is MDHEN and CDR2 is SYDVKM. The CDR3 spans 14 residues. V was clipped by 3 bases and J by 3 bases, with 12 bases between them.

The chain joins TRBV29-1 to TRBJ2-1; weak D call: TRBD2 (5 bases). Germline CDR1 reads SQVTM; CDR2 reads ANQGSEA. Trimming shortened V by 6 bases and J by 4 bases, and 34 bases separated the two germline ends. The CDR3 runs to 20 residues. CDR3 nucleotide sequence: TGCAGCGTATTAGGCTCAATTATCGAGAACAAACGAAGAGGGTACAATGAGCAGTTCTTC. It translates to CSVLGSIIENKRRGYNEQFF.

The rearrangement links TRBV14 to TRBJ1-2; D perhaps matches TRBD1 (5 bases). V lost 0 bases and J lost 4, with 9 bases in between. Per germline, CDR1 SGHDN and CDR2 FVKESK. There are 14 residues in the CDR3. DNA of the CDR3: TGTGCCAGCAGCCAAGATGGGGGAACCTATGGCTACACCTTC. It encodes CASSQDGGTYGYTF.

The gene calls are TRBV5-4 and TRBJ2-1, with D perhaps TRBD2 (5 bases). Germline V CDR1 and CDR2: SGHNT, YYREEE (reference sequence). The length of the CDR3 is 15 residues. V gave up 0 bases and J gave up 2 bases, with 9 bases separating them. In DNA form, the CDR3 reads TGTGCCAGCAGCTTGGCTGGGAGCACCTACAATGAGCAGTTCTTC. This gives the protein CASSLAGSTYNEQFF.

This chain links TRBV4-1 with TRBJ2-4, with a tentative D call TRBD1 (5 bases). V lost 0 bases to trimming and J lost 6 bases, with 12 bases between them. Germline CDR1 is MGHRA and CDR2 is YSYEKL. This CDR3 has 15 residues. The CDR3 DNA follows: TGCGCCAGCAGCCAAGACAAGGGGCGTGGAAACATTCAGTACTTC. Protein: CASSQDKGRGNIQYF.

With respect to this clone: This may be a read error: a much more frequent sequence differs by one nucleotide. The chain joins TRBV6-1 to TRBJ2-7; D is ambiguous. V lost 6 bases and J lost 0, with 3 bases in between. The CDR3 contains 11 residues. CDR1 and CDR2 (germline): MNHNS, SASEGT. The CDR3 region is CASRFSYEQYF. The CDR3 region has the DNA TGTGCCAGCAGGTTCTCCTACGAGCAGTACTTC.